What follows are 8 T cell receptor beta chains derived from one specimen sequenced in a study of cytomegalovirus exposure and HLA in healthy donors. PCR employed 60 Vbeta and 13 Jbeta primers. Data came from immunoSEQ multiplex PCR; TCRdb stores just in-frame clones and leaves some out. The sample lists about 160,000 clones; 85% were seen once. The specimen was PBMCs. The origin of the receptors is a boy between 2 and 10 years old in good health and CMV-seronegative.

The chain has TRBV15 and TRBJ2-2; 7 nucleotides line up with TRBD1. The CDR3 contains 13 residues. Unmatched junction bases numbered 1, after V lost 3 bases and J lost 6 bases. Germline V CDR1 and CDR2: LNHNV, YYDKDF (reference sequence). In DNA form, the CDR3 reads TGTGCCACCAGCAGGCAGGGGGCCGGGGAGCTGTTTTTT. It yields the protein CATSRQGAGELFF.

The chain recombines TRBV29-1 with TRBJ2-1; D gene uncertain. V lost 7 bases and J lost 3, with 10 bases in between. Per germline, CDR1 SQVTM and CDR2 ANQGSEA. This CDR3 comprises 12 residues. The CDR3 DNA follows: TGCAGCGCTAGATCCTTCTACAATGAGCAGTTCTTC. This codes for CSARSFYNEQFF.

This clone has a count of ten or more. The J gene is TRBJ2-7, the V gene TRBV2, with D uncertain. Germline CDR1 SNHLY, CDR2 FYNNEI. This CDR3 is 15 amino acids long. Deletions cut 6 bases from V and 2 bases from J, with 17 bases between. DNA of the CDR3: TGTGCCAGCAGCCGACTCGGCACAACCCCCTACGAGCAGTACTTC. As protein: CASSRLGTTPYEQYF.

The V and J genes are TRBV18 and TRBJ2-6, with D possibly TRBD2 on 5 matching bases. This CDR3 has 16 amino acids. Trimming removed 3 bases at V and 0 bases at J, with 9 bases between. Germline values: CDR1 KGHSH, CDR2 LQKENI. CDR3 sequence: CASSPSGLSGANVLTF. The CDR3 DNA sequence: TGTGCCAGCTCACCGTCTGGACTCTCTGGGGCCAACGTCCTGACTTTC. The whole variable domain, filled in from reference TRBV18 and TRBJ2-6, reads NAGVMQNPRHLVRRRGQEARLRCSPMKGHSHVYWYRQLPEEGLKFMVYLQKENIIDESGMPKERFSAEFPKEGPSILRIQQVVRGDSAAYFCASSPSGLSGANVLTFGAGSRLTVL.

The V gene is TRBV5-1, the J gene TRBJ2-3; TRBD2 aligns across 10 bases. The CDR3 runs to 20 residues. Trimming took 1 base from V and 0 from J; bases not matched to a gene: 14. Germline V gives CDR1 SGHRS, CDR2 YFSETQ. The CDR3, as DNA: TGCGCCAGCAGCTTGAGGGGAGGCAGCGGGAGGGCCCTGAGCACAGATACGCAGTATTTT. Encoded protein: CASSLRGGSGRALSTDTQYF.

This CDR3 reads CASSERLAGGRNEQFF. In DNA form, the CDR3 reads TGCGCCAGCAGCGAGAGACTAGCGGGAGGCAGGAATGAGCAGTTCTTC. The rearrangement links TRBV5-1 to TRBJ2-1; 13 positions match TRBD2. CDR3 size: 16 residues. V dropped 4 bases and J dropped 7; count of bases not matched to a gene: 8. The germline gives CDR1 SGHRS, CDR2 YFSETQ.

This chain links TRBV4-1 with TRBJ1-4, with 8 positions matching TRBD1. The CDR3 consists of 15 residues. The trim removed 4 bases at V and 7 bases at J, leaving 8 bases unmatched. The germline V gene has CDR1 MGHRA and CDR2 YSYEKL. The CDR3 DNA reads TGCGCCAGCAGCCCCTCCAGGGGGCGAGGTGAAAAACTGTTTTTT. This translates into CASSPSRGRGEKLFF.

This clone was detected only once. This chain connects TRBV6-1 to TRBJ2-5, with 12 bases lining up with TRBD1. The CDR3 is made up of 22 amino acids. The V and J ends lost 6 bases and 2 bases, in that order; junction bases with no gene match: 25. Germline values: CDR1 MNHNS, CDR2 SASEGT. CDR3 DNA: TGTGCCAGCAGGGAACCAGCCCACTTAGCGGGGGACAGGGGGCTGCAACAAGAGACCCAGTACTTC. Its protein is CASREPAHLAGDRGLQQETQYF.